This record concerns one T cell receptor (beta chain) sequence. The table came from immunoSEQ multiplex PCR; TCRdb's copy has only in-frame clones and leaves some out. This sample has about 20,000 clones, with around nine tenths found just once. The sample originates from a study of blood T cell repertoires in COVID-19. The CDR3 extends over 13 amino acids. The TCR originated in a woman aged 60-70 years with active COVID-19. Sequencing was carried out using peripheral blood. V gene TRBV1 combines with J gene TRBJ1-1. TRBV1 is given as a pseudogene. For the CDR3, the DNA is TGCACCAGCAGCCAACCCCGTTACACTGAAGCTTTCTTT. Translation: CTSSQPRYTEAFF.